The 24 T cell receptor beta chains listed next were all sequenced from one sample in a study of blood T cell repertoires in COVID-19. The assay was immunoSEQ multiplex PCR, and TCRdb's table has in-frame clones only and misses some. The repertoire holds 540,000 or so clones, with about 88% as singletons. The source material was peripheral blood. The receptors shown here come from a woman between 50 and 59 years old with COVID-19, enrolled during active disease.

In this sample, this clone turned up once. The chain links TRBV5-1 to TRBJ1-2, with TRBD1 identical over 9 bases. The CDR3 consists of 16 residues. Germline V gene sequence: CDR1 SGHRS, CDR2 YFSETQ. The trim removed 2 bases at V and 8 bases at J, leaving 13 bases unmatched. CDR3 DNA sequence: TGCGCCAGCAGCTTACGGACAGGGGCCGCGGCGGGGGGCTACACCTTC. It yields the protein CASSLRTGAAAGGYTF.

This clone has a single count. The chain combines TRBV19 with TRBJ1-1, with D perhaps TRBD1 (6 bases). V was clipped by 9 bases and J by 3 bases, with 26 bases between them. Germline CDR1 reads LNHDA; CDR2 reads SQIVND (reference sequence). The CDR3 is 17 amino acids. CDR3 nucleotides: TGTGCCAGCTCACCGAGGGGGTTTGGCCAGAGGGACACTGAAGCTTTCTTT. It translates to CASSPRGFGQRDTEAFF.

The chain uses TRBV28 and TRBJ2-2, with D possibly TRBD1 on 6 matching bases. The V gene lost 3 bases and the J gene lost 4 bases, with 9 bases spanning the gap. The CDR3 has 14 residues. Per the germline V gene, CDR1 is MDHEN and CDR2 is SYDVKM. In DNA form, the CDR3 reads TGTGCCAGCAGTTTTTTAGGGGGCACCGGGGAGCTGTTTTTT. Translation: CASSFLGGTGELFF.

CDR3 in amino acids: CASSQSGLNNSPLHF. The CDR3 bases are TGCGCCAGCAGCCAATCGGGACTGAATAATTCACCCCTCCACTTT. The chain couples TRBV4-1 to TRBJ1-6, with D perhaps matching TRBD1 (5 bases). Germline CDR1 is MGHRA and CDR2 is YSYEKL. V was cut by 2 bases and J by 5 bases, with 10 bases left in between. This CDR3 has 15 residues.

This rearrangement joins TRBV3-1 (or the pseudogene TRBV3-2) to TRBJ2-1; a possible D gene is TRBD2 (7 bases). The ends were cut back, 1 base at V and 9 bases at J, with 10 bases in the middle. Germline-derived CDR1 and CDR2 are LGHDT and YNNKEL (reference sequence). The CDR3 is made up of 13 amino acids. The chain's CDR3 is CASSQGGGGEQFF. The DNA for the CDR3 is TGTGCCAGCAGCCAAGGGGGAGGGGGTGAGCAGTTCTTC.

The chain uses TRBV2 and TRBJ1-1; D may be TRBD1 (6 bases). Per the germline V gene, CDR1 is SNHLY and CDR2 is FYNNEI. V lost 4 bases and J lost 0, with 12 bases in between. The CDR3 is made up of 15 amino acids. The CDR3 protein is CASSGGQGLNTEAFF. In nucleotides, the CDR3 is TGTGCCAGCAGTGGGGGGCAGGGGTTGAACACTGAAGCTTTCTTT.

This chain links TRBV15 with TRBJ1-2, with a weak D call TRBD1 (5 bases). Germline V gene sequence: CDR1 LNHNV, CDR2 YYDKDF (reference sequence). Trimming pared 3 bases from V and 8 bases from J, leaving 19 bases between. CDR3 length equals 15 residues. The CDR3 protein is CATSRRLGVEGGYTF. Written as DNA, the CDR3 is TGTGCCACCAGCAGGAGGTTGGGGGTGGAGGGAGGCTACACCTTC. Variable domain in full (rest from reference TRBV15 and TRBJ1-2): DAMVIQNPRYQVTQFGKPVTLSCSQTLNHNVMYWYQQKSSQAPKLLFHYYDKDFNNEADTPDNFQSRRPNTSFCFLDIRSPGLGDTAMYLCATSRRLGVEGGYTFGSGTRLTVV.

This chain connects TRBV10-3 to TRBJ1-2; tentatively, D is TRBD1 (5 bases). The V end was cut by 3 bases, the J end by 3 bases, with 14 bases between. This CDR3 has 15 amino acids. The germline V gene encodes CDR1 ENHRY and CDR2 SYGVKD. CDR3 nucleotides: TGTGCCATCAGTGATTCGGGGGGAGAAGACTATGGCTACACCTTC. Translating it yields CAISDSGGEDYGYTF.

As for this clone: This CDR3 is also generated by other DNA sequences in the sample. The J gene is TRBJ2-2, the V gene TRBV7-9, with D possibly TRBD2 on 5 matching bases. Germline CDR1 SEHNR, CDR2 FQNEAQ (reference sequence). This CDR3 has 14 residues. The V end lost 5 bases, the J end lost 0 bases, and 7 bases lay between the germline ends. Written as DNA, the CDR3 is TGTGCCAGCAGCCCCGGGACGAACACCGGGGAGCTGTTTTTT. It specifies CASSPGTNTGELFF.

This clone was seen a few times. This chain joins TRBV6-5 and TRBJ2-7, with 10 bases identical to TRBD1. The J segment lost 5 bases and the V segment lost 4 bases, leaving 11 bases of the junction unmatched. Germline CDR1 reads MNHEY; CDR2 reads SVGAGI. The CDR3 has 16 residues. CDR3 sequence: CASSSATWDRGHEQYF. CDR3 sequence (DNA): TGTGCCAGCAGTTCTGCAACCTGGGACAGGGGTCACGAGCAGTACTTC.

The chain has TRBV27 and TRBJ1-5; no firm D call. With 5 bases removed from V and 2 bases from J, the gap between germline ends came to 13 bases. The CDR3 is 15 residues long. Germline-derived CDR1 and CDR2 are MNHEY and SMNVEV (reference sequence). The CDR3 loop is CASSALTSGNQPQHF. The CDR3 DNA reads TGTGCCAGCAGTGCCCTGACAAGTGGCAATCAGCCCCAGCATTTT.

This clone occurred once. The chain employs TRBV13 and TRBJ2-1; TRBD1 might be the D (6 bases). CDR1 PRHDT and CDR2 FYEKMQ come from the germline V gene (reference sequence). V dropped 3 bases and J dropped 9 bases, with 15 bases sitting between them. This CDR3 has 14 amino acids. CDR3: CASSLQGPVGEQFF. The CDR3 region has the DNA TGTGCCAGCAGCTTGCAGGGGCCAGTGGGTGAGCAGTTCTTC.

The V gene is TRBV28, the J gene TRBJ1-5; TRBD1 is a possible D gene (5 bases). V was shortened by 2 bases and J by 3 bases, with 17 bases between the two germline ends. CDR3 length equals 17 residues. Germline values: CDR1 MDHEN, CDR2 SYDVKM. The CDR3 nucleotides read TGTGCCAGCAGTTTAGTAAGGGGAGGCACCGTCAATCAGCCCCAGCATTTT. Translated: CASSLVRGGTVNQPQHF.

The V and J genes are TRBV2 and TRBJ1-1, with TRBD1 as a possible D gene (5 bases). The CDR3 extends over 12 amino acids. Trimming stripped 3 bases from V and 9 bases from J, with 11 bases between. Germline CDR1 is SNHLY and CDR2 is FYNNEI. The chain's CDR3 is CASSEVRGKAFF. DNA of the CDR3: TGTGCCAGCAGTGAGGTTCGGGGGAAAGCTTTCTTT.

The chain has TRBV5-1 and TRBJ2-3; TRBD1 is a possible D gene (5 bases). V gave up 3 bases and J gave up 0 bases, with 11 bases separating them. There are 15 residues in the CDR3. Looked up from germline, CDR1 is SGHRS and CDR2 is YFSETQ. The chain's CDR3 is CASSSTESSTDTQYF. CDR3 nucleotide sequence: TGCGCCAGCAGCTCGACAGAATCTAGCACAGATACGCAGTATTTT.

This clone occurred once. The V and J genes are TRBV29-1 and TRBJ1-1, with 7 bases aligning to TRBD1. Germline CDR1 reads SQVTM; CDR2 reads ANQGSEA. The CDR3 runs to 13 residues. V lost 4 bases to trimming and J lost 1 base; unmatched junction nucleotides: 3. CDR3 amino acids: CSVARTGNTEAFF. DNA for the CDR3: TGCAGCGTTGCCAGGACAGGGAACACTGAAGCTTTCTTT.

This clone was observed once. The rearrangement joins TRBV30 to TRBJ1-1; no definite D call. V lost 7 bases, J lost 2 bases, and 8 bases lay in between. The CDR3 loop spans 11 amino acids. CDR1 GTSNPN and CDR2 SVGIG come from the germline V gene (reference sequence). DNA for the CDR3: TGTGCCTACACCTTTAACACTGAAGCTTTCTTT. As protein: CAYTFNTEAFF.

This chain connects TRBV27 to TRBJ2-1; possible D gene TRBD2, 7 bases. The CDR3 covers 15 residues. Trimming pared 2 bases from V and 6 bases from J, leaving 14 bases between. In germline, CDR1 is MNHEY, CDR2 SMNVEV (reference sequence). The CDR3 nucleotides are TGTGCCAGCAGTTTAGAGCGGGACATTTTCAATGAGCAGTTCTTC. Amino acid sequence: CASSLERDIFNEQFF.

This CDR3 reads CASNGGARDTQYF. The DNA of the CDR3 is TGTGCCAGTAACGGGGGGGCAAGAGATACGCAGTATTTT. The chain recombines TRBV19 with TRBJ2-3; TRBD2 aligns across 8 bases. The CDR3 has 13 residues. V shed 7 bases, J shed 5 bases, and the junction held 5 bases outside the gene matches. CDR1 LNHDA and CDR2 SQIVND come from the germline V gene (reference sequence).

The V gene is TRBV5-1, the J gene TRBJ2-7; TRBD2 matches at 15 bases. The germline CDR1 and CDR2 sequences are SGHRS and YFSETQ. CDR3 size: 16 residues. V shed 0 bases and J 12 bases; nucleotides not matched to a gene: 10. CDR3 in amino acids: CASSLALGLAGGKRYF. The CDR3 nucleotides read TGCGCCAGCAGCTTGGCGTTGGGACTAGCGGGGGGTAAGCGGTACTTC.

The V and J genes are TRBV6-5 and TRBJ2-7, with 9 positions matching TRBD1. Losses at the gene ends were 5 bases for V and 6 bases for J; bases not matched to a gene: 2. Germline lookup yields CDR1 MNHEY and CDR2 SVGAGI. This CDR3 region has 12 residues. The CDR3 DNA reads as TGTGCCAGCAGTAGGACAGGGGTCGAGCAGTACTTC. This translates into CASSRTGVEQYF.

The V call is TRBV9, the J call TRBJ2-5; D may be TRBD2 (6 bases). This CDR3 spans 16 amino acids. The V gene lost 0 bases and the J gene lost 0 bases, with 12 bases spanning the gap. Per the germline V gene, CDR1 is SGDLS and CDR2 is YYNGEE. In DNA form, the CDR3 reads TGTGCCAGCAGCGTAGGGGCGGGGCGGTACCAAGAGACCCAGTACTTC. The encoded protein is CASSVGAGRYQETQYF.

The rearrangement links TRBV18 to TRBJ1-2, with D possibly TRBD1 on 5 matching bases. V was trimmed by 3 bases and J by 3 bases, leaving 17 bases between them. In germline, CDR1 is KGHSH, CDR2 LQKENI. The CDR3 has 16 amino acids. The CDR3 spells CASSPSGGRSDYGYTF. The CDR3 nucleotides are TGTGCCAGCTCACCTTCCGGGGGGAGGTCCGACTATGGCTACACCTTC.

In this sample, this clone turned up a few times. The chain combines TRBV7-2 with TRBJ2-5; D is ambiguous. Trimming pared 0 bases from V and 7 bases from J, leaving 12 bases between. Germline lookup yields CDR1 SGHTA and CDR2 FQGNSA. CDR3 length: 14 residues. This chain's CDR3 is CASSLALESWTQYF. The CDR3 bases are TGTGCCAGCAGCTTAGCGCTAGAGTCCTGGACCCAGTACTTC.